The T cell receptor (beta chain) described here comes from a study of shared clonotypes between healthy human individuals. Study context: Per-donor plates numbered three CD4 naive, three CD4 memory, two CD8 naive and one CD8 memory.

This table comes from immunoSEQ multiplex PCR, and its TCRdb copy is limited to in-frame clones, with some not included. The table has roughly 550,000 clones, around 95% seen once. CDR3 length equals 14 residues. Germline CDR1 MGHDK, CDR2 SYGVNS. CD45RO-negative, CCR7-positively selected cells formed the naive CD8 fraction, excluding terminally differentiated effector memory CD45RA+ cells. Donors had no recently reported acute infections or vaccinations and were HIV-negative. For this clone: The target antigen is unknown.

Study-wide results and caveats: The study sampled only blood, and tissue repertoires likely differ.

The sample consisted of naive CD8+ T cells sorted from blood. The chain joins TRBV25-1 to TRBJ2-5; 8 bases match TRBD2. The DNA end is more similar to TRBJ2-7, so the J call may be wrong. This clonotype was obtained from a woman in her 30s in good health. CDR3 in amino acids: CASSDSGRGDEQYF. CDR3 bases: TGTGCCAGCAGTGACAGCGGGAGAGGGGACGAGCAGTACTTC.